Listed below are T cell receptor beta chains from one sample, sequenced in a study of regulatory T cells in long-lasting Graves disease. TCRdb re-called the multiplex PCR reads through MiXCR, storing one row per CDR3 protein. This table holds over 500,000 distinct CDR3 sequences, roughly 16% found once. These data were also filed under a second study, of T cells in Graves' hyperthyroidism and ophthalmopathy.

Material: peripheral blood mononuclear cells (PBMCs), obtained at new diagnosis, from a patient treated with antithyroid drugs. These receptors were collected from a woman between 25 and 40 years old with Graves disease. Each CDR3 is given with its conserved first and last residue. A D gene is named only where the DNA matches it firmly. Size tells how often a clone was seen (once, few, many) or the class of an expanded clone, and some rows leave it out.

j_call v_call clone_size d_call cdr3_nt cdr3_aa
TRBJ2-7 TRBV28 once TRBD1 TGTGCCAGCAGTGCCCAACAGGGGGCCTACGAGCAGTACTTC CASSAQQGAYEQYF
TRBJ1-6 TRBV28 few . TGTGCCAGCGTCTGGGAGATCGGTTCACCCCTCCACTTT CASVWEIGSPLHF
TRBJ1-6 TRBV9 few . TGTGCCAGCAGCGTAGTTTCACAATCACCCCTCCACTTT CASSVVSQSPLHF
TRBJ2-7 TRBV3-1 many TRBD1 TGTGCCAGCAGCCTGACAGGGGAATACGAGCAGTACTTC CASSLTGEYEQYF
TRBJ2-3 TRBV5-1 . . TGCGCCAGCAGCTTGCCCGCGCGGGAAGACACAGATACGCAGTATTTT CASSLPAREDTDTQYF
TRBJ2-5 TRBV18 . TRBD1 TGTGCCAGCTCACCCCGGGACAGCAAAGAGACCCAGTACTTC CASSPRDSKETQYF
TRBJ2-2 TRBV19 . TRBD1 TGTGCCAGTGGCAAGGGACAGGGGGTCGGGGAGCTGTTTTTT CASGKGQGVGELFF
TRBJ1-3 TRBV28 many . TGTGCCAGCAGAAATCGTCAAGGGGGGGCATGGGGAAACACCATATATTTT CASRNRQGGAWGNTIYF
TRBJ1-1 TRBV19 few . TGTGCCAGTAGGGATATGGCTGAAGCTTTCTTT CASRDMAEAFF
TRBJ2-3 TRBV6-2/TRBV6-3 . . TGTGCCAGCAGTTACACGGGAAGGGACGAGGGAACAGGTGCTTTGGCGCAGTATTTT CASSYTGRDEGTGALAQYF
TRBJ2-3 TRBV19 . . TGTGCCAGTAGTATAAGGGTGCGTCCAGATACGCAGTATTTT CASSIRVRPDTQYF
TRBJ2-5 TRBV25-1 few . TGTGCCAGCAGTGCCCACAGGGACCAAGAGACCCAGTACTTC CASSAHRDQETQYF
TRBJ2-3 TRBV6-1 many TRBD2 TGTGCCGTTCAGCGGGAGGGCGGCGCAGATACGCAGTATTTT CAVQREGGADTQYF
TRBJ1-2 TRBV4-1 . . TGCGCCAGCAGCCTTGGACAGAGATATGGCTACACCTTC CASSLGQRYGYTF
TRBJ1-2 TRBV30 . . TGTGCCTGGATGCGTATGGTTGGTCTGAGCTATGGCTACACCTTC CAWMRMVGLSYGYTF
TRBJ1-2 TRBV6-1 few . TGTGCCAGCAGTCAAAGTCACTTCAACTATGGCTACGCCTTC CASSQSHFNYGYAF
TRBJ1-2 TRBV25-1 many TRBD1 TGTGCCAGCAGTGAACCAGGGGGCCAGGGTGGCTACACCTTC CASSEPGGQGGYTF
TRBJ1-6 TRBV30 . . TGTGCCTGGGCCCCACCAGTCCTGAATTCACCCCTCCACTTT CAWAPPVLNSPLHF
TRBJ2-7 TRBV20-1 many . TGCAGTGCTAGAGAGGGACGGGCGGGGAGCTCCTACGAGCAGTACTTC CSAREGRAGSSYEQYF
TRBJ1-1 TRBV30 few . TGTGTCTGGAGTCCCGCCAGGGGACGTGAAGCTTTCTTT CVWSPARGREAFF
TRBJ2-3 TRBV14 few TRBD1 TGTGCCAGCAGCCAGCGATTCGACAGGGCGGCAGATACGCAGTATTTT CASSQRFDRAADTQYF
TRBJ2-3 TRBV12-3/TRBV12-4 . . TGTGCCAGCAGTTTATCGGGGTTTTACACAGATACGCAGTATTTT CASSLSGFYTDTQYF
TRBJ2-1 TRBV5-4 few TRBD2 TGTGCCAGCAGCTTGGAACTAGCGACTTCGAATGAGCAGTTCTTC CASSLELATSNEQFF
TRBJ2-7 TRBV4-1 many TRBD2 TGCGCCAGCAGCCGGGGACCGGCGGGGGATGAGCAGTACTTC CASSRGPAGDEQYF
TRBJ2-5 TRBV10-3 few TRBD1 TGTGCCATCAGTGGGGCGGGACAGGGGCTTCAGACCCAGTACTTC CAISGAGQGLQTQYF
TRBJ2-1 TRBV7-2 few TRBD2 TGTGCCACCAAGGCACTAGCGGGAGGAAATGAGCAGTTCTTC CATKALAGGNEQFF
TRBJ1-5 TRBV20-1 . . TGCAGTGCTCGGAAAGACCCACCGGGTTGGGGGGTTAGCAATCAGCCCCAGCATTTT CSARKDPPGWGVSNQPQHF
TRBJ1-5 TRBV11-2 many . TGTGCCAGCAGCTTACTAAGGGGCAGCGGTCAGCCCCAGCATTTT CASSLLRGSGQPQHF
TRBJ2-3 TRBV30 few TRBD2 TGTGCCTGGAGTATCGGAGGTGCGGGAGGGCCGTCAGGGGGATTTGCGCAGTATTTT CAWSIGGAGGPSGGFAQYF
TRBJ2-1 TRBV6-2/TRBV6-3 many TRBD2 TGTGCCAGCAGTGGGACTAGCGGGGCCGTCAATGAGCAGTTCTTC CASSGTSGAVNEQFF
TRBJ2-5 TRBV6-6 many . TGTGCCAGCAGTTACTCGCCGGGGAGGATTGGCGAGACCCAGTACTTC CASSYSPGRIGETQYF
TRBJ1-3 TRBV7-2 many TRBD1 TGTGCCAGCAGCTTAGCCGGGCCCGGGACAGATTTT CASSLAGPGTDF
TRBJ2-3 TRBV20-1 few TRBD2 TGCAGTGCTAGAGATGTCAAGCGGGAGGGCCTTCGCGCAGATACGCAGTATTTT CSARDVKREGLRADTQYF
TRBJ1-5 TRBV3-1 few TRBD1 TGTGCCAGCAGCCAAGGTCCGGGACAGGGGACTCAGCCCCAGCATTTT CASSQGPGQGTQPQHF
TRBJ1-4 TRBV30 many . TGTGCCGGGAACAGAAATCCTAATGAAAAACTGTTTTTT CAGNRNPNEKLFF
TRBJ2-5 TRBV11-3 many TRBD2 TGTGCCAGCAGCTACCGGGGGGAAGAGACCCAGTACTTC CASSYRGEETQYF
TRBJ1-2 TRBV20-1 few . TGCAGTGCTAGAGATCTCTCCTATGGCTACACCTTC CSARDLSYGYTF
TRBJ1-3 TRBV19 . TRBD1 TGTGCCAGTACGGACAGGGCCAGCTCTGGAAACACCATATATTTT CASTDRASSGNTIYF